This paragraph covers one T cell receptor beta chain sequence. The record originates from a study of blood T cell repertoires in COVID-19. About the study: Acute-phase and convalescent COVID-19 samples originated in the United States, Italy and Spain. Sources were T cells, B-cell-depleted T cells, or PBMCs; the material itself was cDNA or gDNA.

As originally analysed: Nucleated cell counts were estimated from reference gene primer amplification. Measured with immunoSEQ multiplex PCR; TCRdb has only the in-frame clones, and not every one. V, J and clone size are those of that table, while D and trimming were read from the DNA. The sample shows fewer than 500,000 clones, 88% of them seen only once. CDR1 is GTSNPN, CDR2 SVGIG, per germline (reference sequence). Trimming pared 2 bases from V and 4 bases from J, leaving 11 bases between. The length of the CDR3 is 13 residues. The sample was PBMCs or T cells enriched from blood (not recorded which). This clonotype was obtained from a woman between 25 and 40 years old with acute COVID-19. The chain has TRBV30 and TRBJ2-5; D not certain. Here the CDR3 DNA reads TGTGCCTGGAGTTGGGTGAGAGGAGAGACCCAGTACTTC. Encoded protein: CAWSWVRGETQYF.